Below, 25 T cell receptor beta chains from the same sample are listed, as sequenced in a study of blood T cell repertoires in COVID-19. Data came from immunoSEQ multiplex PCR; TCRdb stores just in-frame clones and leaves some out. The table records 150,000 to 200,000 clones, approximately 80% of them present only once. Sequencing was performed on peripheral blood. These receptors all come from a woman aged 35 to 49 with COVID-19, enrolled during active disease.

This clone was picked up one time. The chain combines TRBV7-9 with TRBJ1-1; D not resolved. The CDR3 is 11 amino acids. Germline lookup yields CDR1 SEHNR and CDR2 FQNEAQ (reference sequence). The V gene lost 5 bases and the J gene lost 6 bases, with 7 bases spanning the gap. CDR3 residues: CASSPPAEAFF. DNA of the CDR3: TGTGCCAGCAGCCCCCCTGCTGAAGCTTTCTTT.

This clone has a handful of counts. The V call is TRBV12-3 or TRBV12-4, the J call TRBJ1-1; D possibly corresponds to TRBD1 (6 bases). The CDR3 sequence is 13 residues long. Trimming left V 2 bases short and J 5 bases short, with 9 bases between. CDR3 bases: TGTGCCAGCAGTTTACAGGGGCGAACTGAAGCTTTCTTT. It translates to CASSLQGRTEAFF.

The chain recombines TRBV6-6 with TRBJ2-7; 8 bases are shared with TRBD2. In germline, CDR1 is MNHNY, CDR2 SVGAGI (reference sequence). This CDR3 spans 14 amino acids. The junction had 5 bases not matched to a gene; V was cut back by 5 bases and J by 2 bases. This CDR3 is CASSRGGKTYEQYF. CDR3 sequence (DNA): TGTGCCAGCAGTCGGGGGGGTAAAACCTACGAGCAGTACTTC.

The chain combines TRBV2 with TRBJ1-5; 7 bases are shared with TRBD1. Germline V gives CDR1 SNHLY, CDR2 FYNNEI. This CDR3 has 13 amino acids. The V gene end was trimmed by 7 bases and the J gene end by 7 bases; junction bases not matched to a gene: 7. The CDR3 nucleotides are TGTGCCAGCACGAGTATAGGGGGCCAGCCCCAGCATTTT. It codes for CASTSIGGQPQHF.

This clone was seen only once. V gene TRBV4-2 combines with J gene TRBJ2-7; D remains unclear. V lost 0 bases to trimming and J lost 4 bases, with 10 bases between them. CDR1 is LGHNA, CDR2 YNFKEQ, per germline. The CDR3 covers 14 residues. Written as DNA, the CDR3 is TGTGCCAGCAGCCAAGAGGTCGACGGGTACGAGCAGTACGTC. Translating gives CASSQEVDGYEQYV.

A few counts support this clone. CDR3 region: CASKPRQFGNTIYF. Here the CDR3 DNA reads TGTGCCAGCAAGCCAAGACAGTTTGGAAACACCATATATTTT. The rearrangement uses TRBV27 and TRBJ1-3; D may be TRBD1 (5 bases). V lost 7 bases and J 3 bases, leaving 13 bases between the germline ends. This CDR3 has 14 residues. Germline V gene lookup returns CDR1 MNHEY and CDR2 SMNVEV (reference sequence).

This CDR3 reads CASSMLSGGTLHF. CDR3 bases: TGTGCCAGCAGCATGCTATCAGGGGGGACCCTCCACTTT. V usage is TRBV28 and J usage is TRBJ1-6, with 7 bases that match TRBD1. The ends lost 6 bases at V and 14 bases at J; junction bases unmatched: 10. Per the germline V gene, CDR1 is MDHEN and CDR2 is SYDVKM. The CDR3 extends over 13 amino acids.

CDR3 sequence: CASSQDARPGQGVGYGYTF. The CDR3 DNA reads TGTGCCAGCAGCCAAGACGCCCGCCCGGGACAGGGGGTTGGATATGGCTACACCTTC. This chain connects TRBV14 to TRBJ1-2; TRBD1 agrees at 11 bases. The germline V gene has CDR1 SGHDN and CDR2 FVKESK. This CDR3 is 19 amino acids long. Trimming took 0 bases from V and 5 from J; bases not matched to a gene: 14.

The rearrangement uses TRBV29-1 and TRBJ1-2; D is possibly TRBD1 (6 bases). The CDR3 has 12 amino acids. The V and J ends lost 4 bases and 5 bases respectively, with 11 bases between them. The germline gives CDR1 SQVTM, CDR2 ANQGSEA. CDR3 region: CSVASGVYGYTF. The CDR3 coding sequence is TGCAGCGTTGCTTCAGGGGTGTATGGCTACACCTTC.

This chain uses TRBV11-2 with TRBJ2-1; D not certain. There are 12 residues in the CDR3. The V end was cut by 5 bases, the J end by 3 bases, with 5 bases between. The germline V gene has CDR1 SGHAT and CDR2 FQNNGV. In DNA, the CDR3 is TGTGCCAGCAGCCTAATCTACAATGAGCAGTTCTTC. Translation gives CASSLIYNEQFF.

V is TRBV7-3 and J is TRBJ2-2; possible D gene TRBD2, 6 bases. Germline V gene sequence: CDR1 SGHTA, CDR2 FQGTGA. Trimming removed 6 bases from V and 4 bases from J, with 15 bases in between. This CDR3 is 15 amino acids long. CDR3 DNA: TGTGCCAGCAGGTTTGGGGGGACGGGCACCGGGGAGCTGTTTTTT. Translating it yields CASRFGGTGTGELFF.

V and J are TRBV19 and TRBJ1-3; 9 positions match TRBD1. V trimming: 5 bases; J trimming: 0 bases; junction bases outside the gene matches: 8. The CDR3 consists of 17 residues. CDR1 and CDR2 (germline): LNHDA, SQIVND (reference sequence). CDR3 in amino acids: CASSFSGTGTSGNTIYF. The CDR3 coding sequence is TGTGCCAGTAGTTTCTCCGGGACAGGGACCTCTGGAAACACCATATATTTT.

The rearrangement links TRBV2 to TRBJ2-1, with TRBD2 matching 13 bases. The CDR3 has 15 residues. The germline V gene encodes CDR1 SNHLY and CDR2 FYNNEI. V was pared by 6 bases and J by 4 bases, with 3 bases of the junction left unmatched. CDR3: CASREGLAGYNEQFF. CDR3 in DNA: TGTGCCAGCAGAGAGGGACTAGCGGGATACAATGAGCAGTTCTTC.

V gene TRBV4-1 combines with J gene TRBJ2-1; 13 nucleotides line up with TRBD2. V lost 4 bases, J lost 6 bases, and 3 bases stayed unmatched. Germline V CDR1 and CDR2: MGHRA, YSYEKL. The CDR3 has 15 residues. The CDR3 sequence: CASSLLAGGPNEQFF. The CDR3 DNA is TGCGCCAGCAGCCTACTAGCGGGAGGGCCCAATGAGCAGTTCTTC.

This chain uses TRBV27 with TRBJ1-2, with a tentative D call TRBD1 (6 bases). Between the trimmed V and J ends, which lost 9 bases and 4 bases, there was a span of 9 bases. The CDR3 is made up of 11 amino acids. CDR1 is MNHEY, CDR2 SMNVEV, per germline (reference sequence). This CDR3 reads CASRDIYGYTF. As DNA, the CDR3 is TGTGCCAGTAGGGACATCTATGGCTACACCTTC.

V usage is TRBV30 and J usage is TRBJ2-5; 8 bases fit TRBD1. V lost 5 bases to trimming and J lost 1 base; unmatched junction nucleotides: 3. Germline CDR1 is GTSNPN and CDR2 is SVGIG (reference sequence). The CDR3 contains 13 residues. This chain's CDR3 is CAWDRGSQETQYF. In DNA, the CDR3 is TGTGCCTGGGACAGGGGCTCCCAAGAGACCCAGTACTTC.

The chain is built from TRBV10-1 and TRBJ2-2, with a tentative D call TRBD1 (6 bases). Trimming took 4 bases from V and 3 from J, leaving 9 bases between them. This CDR3 contains 14 residues. From germline, CDR1 is WNHNN and CDR2 SYGVQD (reference sequence). The CDR3 spells CASSGYRDTGELFF. CDR3 bases: TGCGCCAGCAGTGGGTACAGGGACACCGGGGAGCTGTTTTTT.

This rearrangement joins TRBV5-1 to TRBJ2-1; 11 bases agree with TRBD2. CDR3 length: 15 residues. The germline V gene encodes CDR1 SGHRS and CDR2 YFSETQ. V shed 4 bases and J 4 bases; nucleotides not matched to a gene: 4. CDR3 DNA sequence: TGCGCCAGCAGCACTAGCGGGAGTAGGTACAATGAGCAGTTCTTC. Translation gives CASSTSGSRYNEQFF.

This clone was counted a few times. The genes are TRBV9 and TRBJ2-5, with D possibly matching TRBD1 (6 bases). The CDR3 loop spans 14 amino acids. V lost 3 bases and J lost 1, with 10 bases in between. Germline lookup yields CDR1 SGDLS and CDR2 YYNGEE. CDR3 sequence (DNA): TGTGCCAGCAGCGAACCGGACAGCCAAGAGACCCAGTACTTC. Translation gives CASSEPDSQETQYF.

This clone was seen only once. This chain uses TRBV2 with TRBJ2-2, with D uncertain. V shed 10 bases and J shed 7 bases, with 13 bases lying between them. Germline CDR1 SNHLY, CDR2 FYNNEI. The CDR3 spans 12 residues. In DNA, the CDR3 is TGTGCCATTATCACCGGTCACGGGGAGCTGTTTTTT. As protein: CAIITGHGELFF. The full variable domain, in which reference TRBV2 and TRBJ2-2 provide the parts outside the CDR3, is EPEVTQTPSHQVTQMGQEVILRCVPISNHLYFYWYRQILGQKVEFLVSFYNNEISEKSEIFDDQFSVERPDGSNFTLKIRSTKLEDSAMYFCAIITGHGELFFGEGSRLTVL.

CDR3 DNA sequence: TGTGCCATCCAACCGGGACTAGCGGGGGGGCCGACCGGGGAGCTGTTTTTT. Residues: CAIQPGLAGGPTGELFF. The chain has TRBV2 and TRBJ2-2; 16 positions agree with TRBD2. This CDR3 spans 17 amino acids. The V gene's germline CDR1 is SNHLY and CDR2 FYNNEI. J was trimmed by 5 bases and V by 10 bases; bases with no gene match: 10.

The V gene is TRBV6-5, the J gene TRBJ1-2; 8 bases map to TRBD1. The germline CDR1 and CDR2 sequences are MNHEY and SVGAGI. This CDR3 has 13 residues. Trimming cost V 3 bases and J 8 bases; bases outside gene matches: 5. CDR3 nucleotides: TGTGCCAGCAGTTATGCGACAGGGGAAGGCTACACCTTC. As protein: CASSYATGEGYTF.

The chain links TRBV7-9 to TRBJ1-5; no clear D. The CDR3 is 14 residues long. CDR1 is SEHNR, CDR2 FQNEAQ, per germline (reference sequence). V was clipped by 4 bases and J by 0 bases, with 7 bases between them. CDR3 residues: CASSYTDSNQPQHF. The CDR3 bases are TGTGCCAGCAGCTATACAGATAGCAATCAGCCCCAGCATTTT. The whole variable domain, filled in from reference TRBV7-9 and TRBJ1-5, reads DTGVSQNPRHKITKRGQNVTFRCDPISEHNRLYWYRQTLGQGPEFLTYFQNEAQLEKSRLLSDRFSAERPKGSFSTLEIQRTEQGDSAMYLCASSYTDSNQPQHFGDGTRLSIL.

The chain couples TRBV3-1 (or the pseudogene TRBV3-2) to TRBJ1-2, with D uncertain. This CDR3 contains 12 residues. Germline CDR1 reads LGHDT; CDR2 reads YNNKEL (reference sequence). Trimming left V 0 bases short and J 4 bases short, with 3 bases between. The CDR3 loop reads CASSQDLYGYTF. CDR3 coding DNA: TGTGCCAGCAGCCAAGATCTCTATGGCTACACCTTC.

V and J are TRBV19 and TRBJ2-2, with D possibly being TRBD2 (7 bases). Trimming cost V 2 bases and J 6 bases, with 13 bases left between them. The V gene's germline CDR1 is LNHDA and CDR2 SQIVND (reference sequence). The CDR3 length is 15 residues. The CDR3: CASSIWGGPPGELFF. Here the CDR3 DNA reads TGTGCCAGTAGTATATGGGGGGGCCCCCCCGGGGAGCTGTTTTTT.